The subject of this entry is one T cell receptor beta chain. PCR involved 60 Vbeta and 13 Jbeta primers. TCRdb's table, derived via immunoSEQ multiplex PCR, lists solely in-frame clones and lacks some. The sample consists of 59,000 or so clones, over 75% of them appearing once. This specimen belongs to a study of cytomegalovirus exposure and HLA in healthy donors. The trim removed 3 bases at V and 3 bases at J, leaving 7 bases unmatched. CDR3 length equals 15 residues. Per the germline V gene, CDR1 is SGDLS and CDR2 is YYNGEE. The sequenced sample consisted of PBMCs. The clonotype was recovered from a female donor in good health and CMV-seronegative. The J gene is TRBJ2-5, the V gene TRBV9; 8 nucleotides align to TRBD2. The CDR3 here is CASSATLADEETQYF. The CDR3 DNA reads as TGTGCCAGCAGCGCCACACTAGCGGATGAAGAGACCCAGTACTTC.